The sequence of this T cell receptor (beta chain) was determined in a study of blood T cell repertoires in COVID-19. Generated by immunoSEQ multiplex PCR, the TCRdb table keeps only in-frame clones and is missing some. The repertoire holds under 300,000 clones, with about 81% as singletons. The V gene's germline CDR1 is KGHSH and CDR2 LQKENI. V gave up 1 base and J gave up 1 base; unmatched junction bases: 4. This CDR3 has 16 amino acids. The chain uses TRBV18 and TRBJ1-1; 9 bases are a match to TRBD1. The clonotype was recovered from a woman aged 60-75 years with active or convalescent COVID-19. Material for sequencing was peripheral blood. The CDR3 sequence: CASSPLPGQGNTEAFF. In DNA, the CDR3 is TGTGCCAGCTCACCACTACCGGGACAGGGGAACACTGAAGCTTTCTTT.